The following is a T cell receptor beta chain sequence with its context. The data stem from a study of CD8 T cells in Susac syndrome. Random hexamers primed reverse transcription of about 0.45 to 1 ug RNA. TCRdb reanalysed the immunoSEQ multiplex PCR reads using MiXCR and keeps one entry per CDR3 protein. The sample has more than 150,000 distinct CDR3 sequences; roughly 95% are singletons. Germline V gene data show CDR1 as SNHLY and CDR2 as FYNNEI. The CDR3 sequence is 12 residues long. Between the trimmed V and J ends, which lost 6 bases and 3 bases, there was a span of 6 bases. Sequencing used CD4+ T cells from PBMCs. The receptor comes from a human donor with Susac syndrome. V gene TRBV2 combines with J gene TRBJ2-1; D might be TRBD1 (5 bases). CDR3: CASRQGYNEQFF. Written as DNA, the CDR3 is TGTGCCAGCAGGCAGGGCTACAATGAGCAGTTCTTC. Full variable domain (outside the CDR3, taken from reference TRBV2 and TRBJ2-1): EPEVTQTPSHQVTQMGQEVILRCVPISNHLYFYWYRQILGQKVEFLVSFYNNEISEKSEIFDDQFSVERPDGSNFTLKIRSTKLEDSAMYFCASRQGYNEQFFGPGTRLTVL.